Following are 32 T cell receptor beta chains from one sample sequenced in a study of response to subunit inactivated influenza vaccine. TCRdb reanalysed the RT-PCR reads using MiXCR and keeps one entry per CDR3 protein. This table holds approximately 530,000 distinct CDR3 sequences, approximately 7.1% found once. Sequencing was performed on PBMCs from blood, taken about 24 months after vaccination. Receptors were obtained from a man aged 50-75 years who received an inactivated influenza vaccine.

This clonotype was counted between two and nine times. This chain connects TRBV7-2 to TRBJ2-7; no clear D. Trimming took off 5 bases at V and 2 bases at J, with 13 bases between the two ends. This CDR3 region has 14 residues. CDR1 and CDR2 from the germline V gene are SGHTA and FQGNSA. The CDR3 loop reads CASSKEIGTYEQYF. CDR3 sequence (DNA): TGTGCCAGCAGCAAAGAGATCGGAACCTACGAGCAGTACTTC.

This clonotype has more than one count but fewer than ten. The chain joins TRBV5-1 to TRBJ2-3; 11 bases agree with TRBD2. Germline loops: CDR1 SGHRS, CDR2 YFSETQ. This CDR3 region has 16 residues. Trimming at V came to 0 bases and at J to 4 bases, leaving 4 bases not matched to a gene. CDR3 DNA sequence: TGCGCCAGCAGCTTGGCTCTAGCGGGGGGCTCAGATACGCAGTATTTT. This codes for CASSLALAGGSDTQYF.

This clonotype was observed many times. The V gene is TRBV20-1, the J gene TRBJ2-3, with 9 bases aligning to TRBD1. The CDR3 extends over 17 amino acids. Unmatched junction bases numbered 11, after V lost 1 base and J lost 3 bases. CDR1 is DFQATT, CDR2 SNEGSKA, per germline (reference sequence). CDR3 loop: CSARAGTGTGLTDTQYF. CDR3 DNA sequence: TGCAGTGCTAGAGCCGGGACCGGGACAGGGTTGACAGATACGCAGTATTTT.

This clonotype was counted many times. The chain uses TRBV20-1 and TRBJ2-7; possible D gene TRBD1, 7 bases. Trimming removed 3 bases at V and 6 bases at J, with 18 bases between. Looked up from germline, CDR1 is DFQATT and CDR2 is SNEGSKA (reference sequence). The CDR3 runs 14 residues. The CDR3 spells CSASTYRQGGEQYF. DNA of the CDR3: TGCAGTGCTAGTACCTACAGACAGGGAGGCGAGCAGTACTTC.

The gene calls are TRBV7-9 and TRBJ2-1; the match to TRBD2 covers 9 bases. The CDR3 sequence is 15 residues long. Losses at the gene ends were 3 bases for V and 7 bases for J; bases not matched to a gene: 7. CDR1 is SEHNR and CDR2 is FQNEAQ in the germline V gene (reference sequence). CDR3 bases: TGTGCCAGCAGCTTTTATGCGGGAGGGCCAAATGAGCAGTTCTTC. Translating gives CASSFYAGGPNEQFF.

The CDR3 loop reads CSALGFTDTQYF. The CDR3 DNA reads as TGCAGCGCTCTAGGCTTCACAGATACGCAGTATTTT. The V and J genes are TRBV29-1 and TRBJ2-3, with unresolved D. The length of the CDR3 is 12 residues. V lost 7 bases and J 2 bases, leaving 10 bases between the germline ends. Germline values: CDR1 SQVTM, CDR2 ANQGSEA.

The chain has TRBV11-2 and TRBJ2-1, with no clear D. The germline CDR1 and CDR2 sequences are SGHAT and FQNNGV. CDR3 length equals 14 residues. V was trimmed by 1 base and J by 5 bases, leaving 9 bases between them. The CDR3 DNA sequence: TGTGCCAGCAGCTTAGTTGGGCTAAACAATGAGCAGTTCTTC. Translation: CASSLVGLNNEQFF.

This clonotype turned up a few times. The chain employs TRBV5-1 and TRBJ2-5; 7 bases map to TRBD1. The V gene's germline CDR1 is SGHRS and CDR2 YFSETQ. The V segment lost 0 bases and the J segment 3 bases; nucleotides outside the gene matches: 5. The CDR3 has 15 residues. The CDR3: CASSLVVRGKETQYF. In DNA form, the CDR3 reads TGCGCCAGCAGCTTGGTGGTCAGGGGGAAAGAGACCCAGTACTTC.

This clonotype was found a few times. For the CDR3, the DNA is TGTGCCAGCAGGCAAGGTCAGGGGGGCTATGGCTACACCTTC. Protein sequence: CASRQGQGGYGYTF. The chain recombines TRBV6-1 with TRBJ1-2, with 7 bases identical to TRBD1. CDR3 length: 14 amino acids. Germline CDR1 MNHNS, CDR2 SASEGT. The trim removed 6 bases at V and 4 bases at J, leaving 8 bases unmatched.

This clonotype turned up a few times. The CDR3 is CASSLTSGRGWENIQYF. In DNA form, the CDR3 reads TGTGCCAGCAGCTTAACTAGCGGGAGGGGTTGGGAAAACATTCAGTACTTC. The gene calls are TRBV7-2 and TRBJ2-4, with TRBD2 matching over 13 bases. Germline assignment: CDR1 SGHTA and CDR2 FQGNSA. V dropped 2 bases and J dropped 5; count of bases not matched to a gene: 6. There are 17 residues in the CDR3.

In this sample, this clonotype turned up many times. The CDR3 region has the DNA TGTGCCAGCAGTGAGACAGGCACCTCCGGGACCCAGTACTTC. It yields the protein CASSETGTSGTQYF. This chain links TRBV2 with TRBJ2-5, with a possible D match to TRBD1 (6 bases). V lost 3 bases and J lost 7, with 15 bases in between. CDR3 length: 14 amino acids. Germline V gene lookup returns CDR1 SNHLY and CDR2 FYNNEI.

There are a few counts of this clonotype. The chain carries TRBV4-3 and TRBJ2-1; 8 bases agree with TRBD2. V lost 2 bases to trimming and J lost 6 bases; unmatched junction nucleotides: 12. CDR1 is LGHNA and CDR2 is YSLEER in the germline V gene. CDR3 length: 17 amino acids. The CDR3 protein is CASSQLSGVAGPNEQFF. Here the CDR3 DNA reads TGCGCCAGCAGCCAATTGAGCGGAGTAGCGGGACCCAATGAGCAGTTCTTC.

This clonotype was counted between two and nine times. The rearrangement links TRBV5-6 to TRBJ2-5; maybe TRBD2 (6 bases). V was clipped by 2 bases and J by 3 bases, with 11 bases between them. The germline gives CDR1 SGHDT, CDR2 YYEEEE. This CDR3 has 14 amino acids. As DNA, the CDR3 is TGTGCCAGCAGCTTATGGGAGGCGGAAGAGACCCAGTACTTC. Amino acids: CASSLWEAEETQYF.

Notes on this clonotype: One base away lies a much larger clone, so this may be a sequencing read error. The chain is built from TRBV3-1 and TRBJ2-3, with no clear D. The germline V and J ends were trimmed by 3 bases and 1 base, with 11 bases remaining between them. Germline lookup yields CDR1 LGHDT and CDR2 YNNKEL (reference sequence). This CDR3 has 15 amino acids. The DNA for the CDR3 is TGTGCCAGCAGCCAGTACCTCTCCTGCACAGATACGCAGTATTTT. Its protein is CASSQYLSCTDTQYF.

This chain connects TRBV28 to TRBJ2-5, with unresolved D. With 3 bases removed from V and 2 bases from J, the gap between germline ends came to 10 bases. Germline V CDR1 and CDR2: MDHEN, SYDVKM. This CDR3 is built from 14 residues. In nucleotides, the CDR3 is TGTGCCAGCAGTTTCCTGACTTATCAAGAGACCCAGTACTTC. The encoded protein is CASSFLTYQETQYF. The variable domain in full, with the rest retrieved from reference TRBV28 and TRBJ2-5, is DVKVTQSSRYLVKRTGEKVFLECVQDMDHENMFWYRQDPGLGLRLIYFSYDVKMKEKGDIPEGYSVSREKKERFSLILESASTNQTSMYLCASSFLTYQETQYFGPGTRLLVL.

The V call is TRBV4-1, the J call TRBJ2-1; 7 nucleotides match TRBD1. The CDR3 consists of 13 residues. The germline V gene has CDR1 MGHRA and CDR2 YSYEKL. J lost 8 bases, V lost 0 bases, and 1 base had no gene match. This chain's CDR3 is CASSQETGDEQFF. DNA for the CDR3: TGCGCCAGCAGCCAAGAAACAGGGGATGAGCAGTTCTTC.

In nucleotides, the CDR3 is TGTGCCAGCACCGCACAGGGGATCTATGGCTACACCTTC. This translates into CASTAQGIYGYTF. The chain links TRBV12-3 or TRBV12-4 to TRBJ1-2; 7 nucleotides agree with TRBD1. With V trimmed by 7 bases and J by 4 bases, 6 bases remained unmatched. This CDR3 has 13 amino acids.

Many counts were recorded for this clonotype. The chain joins TRBV12-3 or TRBV12-4 to TRBJ2-7; TRBD1 is a possible D gene (5 bases). This CDR3 comprises 14 residues. V shed 1 base and J shed 6 bases, with 13 bases lying between them. Here the CDR3 reads CASSLGVWGLEQYF. Written as DNA, the CDR3 is TGTGCCAGCAGTTTAGGGGTCTGGGGCCTCGAGCAGTACTTC.

The J gene is TRBJ2-7, the V gene TRBV29-1; D gene uncertain. The CDR3 has 12 amino acids. V gave up 4 bases and J gave up 2 bases, with 9 bases separating them. CDR1 and CDR2 (germline): SQVTM, ANQGSEA. CDR3: CSVVLTTYEQYF. The CDR3 region has the DNA TGCAGCGTTGTACTTACAACCTACGAGCAGTACTTC.

This clonotype was counted many times. This chain joins TRBV2 and TRBJ1-6; no clear D. Trimming took 8 bases from V and 7 from J, leaving 12 bases between them. This CDR3 spans 13 amino acids. Germline V CDR1 and CDR2: SNHLY, FYNNEI. CDR3 DNA sequence: TGTGCCAGCGGAAGGTTGGAGAATTCACCCCTCCACTTT. This sequence encodes CASGRLENSPLHF.

The chain links TRBV18 to TRBJ2-2; the D gene is possibly TRBD2 (6 bases). The V and J ends lost 4 bases and 6 bases respectively, with 21 bases between them. The CDR3 length is 17 residues. The germline V gene has CDR1 KGHSH and CDR2 LQKENI. DNA of the CDR3: TGTGCCAGCTCACTCCAGACAGTTCTAGCGATGGCCGGGGAGCTGTTTTTT. Protein: CASSLQTVLAMAGELFF.

This clonotype was detected a few times. The chain is built from TRBV2 and TRBJ2-1, with D perhaps TRBD1 or TRBD2 (7 bases each). Trimming pared 8 bases from V and 6 bases from J, leaving 17 bases between. CDR3 length equals 14 residues. From germline, CDR1 is SNHLY and CDR2 FYNNEI. The CDR3 loop is CASGGGGGINEQFF. As DNA, the CDR3 is TGTGCCAGCGGCGGGGGAGGGGGCATCAATGAGCAGTTCTTC.

The chain combines TRBV2 with TRBJ2-2, with 8 positions matching TRBD1. This CDR3 spans 16 amino acids. The germline V gene encodes CDR1 SNHLY and CDR2 FYNNEI. Unmatched junction bases numbered 9, after V lost 7 bases and J lost 2 bases. CDR3 region: CASISAGGSNTGELFF. The CDR3 DNA is TGTGCCAGCATCTCGGCAGGGGGCTCCAACACCGGGGAGCTGTTTTTT.

This clonotype was recorded at least ten times. V gene TRBV3-1 combines with J gene TRBJ2-1; the match to TRBD1 covers 8 bases. This CDR3 is 14 amino acids long. Germline CDR1 and CDR2: LGHDT and YNNKEL (reference sequence). After removal of 1 base from V and 6 bases from J, the junction contained 2 bases not matched to a gene. CDR3 in amino acids: CASSQAGTGNEQFF. As DNA, the CDR3 is TGTGCCAGCAGCCAAGCCGGGACAGGCAATGAGCAGTTCTTC.

The gene calls are TRBV10-3 and TRBJ1-1; 7 bases are a match to TRBD1. The CDR3 loop spans 12 amino acids. The trim removed 2 bases at V and 10 bases at J, leaving 4 bases unmatched. CDR1 ENHRY and CDR2 SYGVKD come from the germline V gene. The CDR3 is CAISEDQGGAFF. DNA for the CDR3: TGTGCCATCAGTGAGGACCAGGGGGGAGCTTTCTTT.

This clonotype was seen more than once but under ten times. V and J are TRBV12-3 or TRBV12-4 and TRBJ2-7, with D perhaps matching TRBD1 or TRBD2 (5 bases each). V lost 5 bases and J 12 bases, leaving 17 bases between the germline ends. The CDR3 totals 12 residues. The CDR3 sequence is CASSPARGSRYF. DNA for the CDR3: TGTGCCAGCAGTCCGGCGAGGGGCAGTAGGTACTTC.

The chain employs TRBV15 and TRBJ2-1; D is unclear. From germline, CDR1 is LNHNV and CDR2 YYDKDF (reference sequence). The CDR3 loop spans 16 amino acids. Trimming left V 0 bases short and J 3 bases short, with 12 bases between. CDR3 in DNA: TGTGCCACCAGCAGAGAGGCAGGTGACATCTACAATGAGCAGTTCTTC. It translates to CATSREAGDIYNEQFF. Full variable domain (outside the CDR3, taken from reference TRBV15 and TRBJ2-1): DAMVIQNPRYQVTQFGKPVTLSCSQTLNHNVMYWYQQKSSQAPKLLFHYYDKDFNNEADTPDNFQSRRPNTSFCFLDIRSPGLGDTAMYLCATSREAGDIYNEQFFGPGTRLTVL.

This clonotype was recorded at least ten times. The DNA for the CDR3 is TGTGCCACCAGCATCCAGGGGGCAGGGGATACGCAGTATTTT. This encodes CATSIQGAGDTQYF. The V gene is TRBV15, the J gene TRBJ2-3, with 8 nucleotides matching TRBD1. The CDR3 has 14 residues. Germline V gene data show CDR1 as LNHNV and CDR2 as YYDKDF (reference sequence). Trimming at V came to 4 bases and at J to 6 bases, leaving 6 bases not matched to a gene. Looking up the rest from reference TRBV15 and TRBJ2-3 gives the full variable domain: DAMVIQNPRYQVTQFGKPVTLSCSQTLNHNVMYWYQQKSSQAPKLLFHYYDKDFNNEADTPDNFQSRRPNTSFCFLDIRSPGLGDTAMYLCATSIQGAGDTQYFGPGTRLTVL.

This clonotype was counted only a few times. This rearrangement joins TRBV6-5 to TRBJ1-2; a weak D match, TRBD1 (5 bases). V lost 7 bases and J lost 6, with 18 bases in between. This CDR3 comprises 14 residues. Germline V gives CDR1 MNHEY, CDR2 SVGAGI. The DNA of the CDR3 is TGTGCCAGCACTTATGGCGGGCAGGGTCATGGCTACACCTTC. Translating it yields CASTYGGQGHGYTF.

There are many counts of this clonotype. The V call is TRBV6-5, the J call TRBJ2-1; 9 nucleotides align to TRBD1. Germline CDR1 reads MNHEY; CDR2 reads SVGAGI. The CDR3 is 17 residues long. The V gene end was trimmed by 2 bases and the J gene end by 4 bases; junction bases not matched to a gene: 9. CDR3 amino acids: CASSYVPGTGSYNEQFF. The DNA for the CDR3 is TGTGCCAGCAGTTACGTCCCCGGGACAGGGTCTTACAATGAGCAGTTCTTC.

A note on this clonotype: A much more abundant neighbour one base away suggests this may be a read error. The CDR3 sequence is CTSSFDGTVREQYF. CDR3 nucleotide sequence: TGCACCAGCAGCTTCGATGGGACTGTCAGAGAGCAGTACTTC. The chain combines TRBV5-1 with TRBJ2-7, with D perhaps TRBD2 (6 bases). The germline gives CDR1 SGHRS, CDR2 YFSETQ. The length of the CDR3 is 14 residues.

The CDR3 bases are TGTGCCAGCAGCCAGAGAGACGGGAGCTCCTACGAGCAGTACTTC. Translation: CASSQRDGSSYEQYF. The chain links TRBV4-2 to TRBJ2-7; TRBD2 is a possible D gene (6 bases). CDR3 length: 15 amino acids. V lost 3 bases and J lost 0, with 12 bases in between. Germline V lookup: CDR1 LGHNA, CDR2 YNFKEQ.